This entry describes one TCR beta chain. Its antigen remains unidentified. These data are taken from a study of CD8+ T cells in alopecia areata. Study as a whole: The drug, oral tofacitinib, was given to treated patients at 5 to 10 mg twice daily. Tofacitinib lasted 6 to 18 months, then 6 months off drug. Findings and caveats of the study: Researchers report lesional scalp, most notably alopecia totalis/universalis, outstripped normal scalp in clonality.

Cell sorting on a FACSAria was used to separate CD4+ and CD8+ T cells from the PBMCs. Sequencing relied on a cDNA template that was reverse transcribed from extracted RNA. The table came from immunoSEQ multiplex PCR; TCRdb's copy has only in-frame clones and leaves some out. The sample has about 69,000 clones, 55% to 65% seen once. The CDR3 is 12 amino acids. V gave up 6 bases and J gave up 8 bases; unmatched junction bases: 8. CDR1 and CDR2 (germline): SQVTM, ANQGSEA. The sample consisted of CD8+ T cells sorted from blood, taken at week 0. The receptor was derived from a human donor with alopecia areata. The chain couples TRBV29-1 to TRBJ1-1; TRBD1 matches at 8 bases. CDR3 sequence reads: CSVYRGMDEAFF. CDR3 sequence (DNA): TGCAGCGTCTACAGGGGGATGGACGAAGCTTTCTTT.